This T cell receptor (beta chain) is drawn from a study of blood T cells in healthy people across ages. Findings of the study overall: Estimates based on one million T cells were treated as lower bounds.

Many counts were recorded for this clonotype. Its antigen is unknown. The CDR3 extends over 12 amino acids. Germline-derived CDR1 and CDR2 are SEHNR and FQNEAQ (reference sequence). The V gene lost 1 base and the J gene lost 7 bases, with 5 bases spanning the gap. The second PCR ran about 6 to 12 cycles with a sample-barcoded 5' primer and J-beta primers. TCRdb independently ran MiXCR on the 5' RACE reads; one entry per CDR3 protein. The sample has roughly 1,500,000 distinct CDR3 sequences, roughly 45% seen once; the top ten hold 7% to 9.5%. The specimen sequenced was blood. The chain combines TRBV7-9 with TRBJ2-1; D gene unclear. The TCR sequence derives from a woman in her late teens or twenties in good health. The CDR3 DNA sequence: TGTGCCAGCAGCTTAGTACTAAATGAGCAGTTCTTC. Protein sequence: CASSLVLNEQFF.